The table lists the clone carrying this T cell receptor (beta chain) with a few counts. Antigen: not known. The authors made TCR cDNA by 5'RACE template switching, adding a universal primer site and UMIs. TCRdb reprocessed the 5' RACE reads with MiXCR, giving one entry per CDR3 protein. The top ten hold approximately 3.3% of the sample, which has some 320,000 distinct CDR3 sequences, roughly 10% seen once. This sample was included in a study of T cells after yellow fever vaccination. Overall study results and limits: Boosting was followed by the reappearance of most primary-vaccination clones (96% CD4, 85% to 90% CD8). In FACS-sorted repertoires, abundant clonotypes from the bulk population could appear as contaminants.

This TCR was recovered from a man aged 18-30 years who received the YFV17D yellow fever vaccine. The sequenced sample was CD4+ T cells sorted from PBMCs, obtained 45 days after the yellow fever booster vaccination.

CDR3 DNA sequence: TGTGCCAGCAGCTTAGCGCCAGACCGGGAGACCCAGTACTTC. This encodes CASSLAPDRETQYF. The chain carries TRBV7-9 and TRBJ2-5; D unresolved. The CDR3 totals 14 residues. Trimming pared 0 bases from V and 5 bases from J, leaving 10 bases between. The germline V gene has CDR1 SEHNR and CDR2 FQNEAQ (reference sequence).